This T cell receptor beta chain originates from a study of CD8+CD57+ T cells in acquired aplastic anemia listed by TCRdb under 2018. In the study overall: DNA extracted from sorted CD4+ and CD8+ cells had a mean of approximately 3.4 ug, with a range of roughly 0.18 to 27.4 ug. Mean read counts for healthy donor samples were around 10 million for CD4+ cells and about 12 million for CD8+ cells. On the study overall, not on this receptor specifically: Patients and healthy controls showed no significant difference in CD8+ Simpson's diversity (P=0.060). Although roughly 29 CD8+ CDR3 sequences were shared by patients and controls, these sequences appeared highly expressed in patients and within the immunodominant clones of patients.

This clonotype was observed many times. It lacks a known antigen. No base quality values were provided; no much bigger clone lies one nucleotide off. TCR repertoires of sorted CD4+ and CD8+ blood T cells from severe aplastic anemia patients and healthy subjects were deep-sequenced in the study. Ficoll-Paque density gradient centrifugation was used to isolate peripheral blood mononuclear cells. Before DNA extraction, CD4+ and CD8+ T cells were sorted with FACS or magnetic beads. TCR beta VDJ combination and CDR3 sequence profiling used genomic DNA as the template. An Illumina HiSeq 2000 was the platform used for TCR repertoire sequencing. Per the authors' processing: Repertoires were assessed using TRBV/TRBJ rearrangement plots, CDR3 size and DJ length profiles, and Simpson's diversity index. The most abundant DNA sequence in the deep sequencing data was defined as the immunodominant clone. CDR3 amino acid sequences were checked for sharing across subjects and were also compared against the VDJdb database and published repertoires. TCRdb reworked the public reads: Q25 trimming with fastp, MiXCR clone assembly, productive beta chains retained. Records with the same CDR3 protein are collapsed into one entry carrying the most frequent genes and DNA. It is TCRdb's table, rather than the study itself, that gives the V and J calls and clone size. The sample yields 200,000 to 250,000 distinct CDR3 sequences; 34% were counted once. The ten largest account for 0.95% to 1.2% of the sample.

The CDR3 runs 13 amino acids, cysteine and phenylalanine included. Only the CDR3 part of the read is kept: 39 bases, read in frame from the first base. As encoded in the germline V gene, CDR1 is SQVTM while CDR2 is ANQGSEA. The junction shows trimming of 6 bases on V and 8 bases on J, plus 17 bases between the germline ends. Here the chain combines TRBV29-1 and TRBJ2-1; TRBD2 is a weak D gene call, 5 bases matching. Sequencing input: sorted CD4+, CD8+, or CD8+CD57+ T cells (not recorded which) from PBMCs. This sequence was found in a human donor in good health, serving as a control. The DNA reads TGCAGCGTACTAGTACCCCCTCTCGATGAGCAGTTCTTC. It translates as CSVLVPPLDEQFF.